This T cell receptor (beta chain) was sequenced during a study of response to subunit inactivated influenza vaccine. Study results and caveats: Researchers suggested that each seasonal influenza vaccination recruits few new T cells.

Via MiXCR, TCRdb re-called the RT-PCR reads, giving one row per CDR3 protein. The sample records 530,000 or so distinct CDR3 sequences, about 10% being singletons. There are a few counts of this clonotype. Antigen: not known. CDR1 is SGHTA, CDR2 FQGNSA, per germline. Trimming left V 1 base short and J 4 bases short, with 13 bases between. CDR3 size: 15 residues. The chain employs TRBV7-2 and TRBJ1-2, with a possible D match to TRBD1 (6 bases). This TCR derives from a man aged 50 to 60 who received an inactivated influenza vaccine. Specimen: PBMCs from blood, collected on the day of vaccination. For the CDR3, the DNA is TGTGCCAGCAGCTTAGTCGCAGGGGCAGGCTATGGCTACACCTTC. It is translated as CASSLVAGAGYGYTF.